This T cell receptor (beta chain) was captured by sequencing in a study of blood T cell repertoires in COVID-19. Sequenced by immunoSEQ multiplex PCR; TCRdb stores in-frame clones only, minus some. The sample lists under 400,000 clones, roughly 90% seen once, with roughly 2.9% in the top ten. V lost 0 bases and J lost 4, with 7 bases in between. The CDR3 contains 14 residues. CDR1 and CDR2 (germline): MNHNY, SVGAGI (reference sequence). The sequence was obtained from a woman in her thirties with COVID-19, enrolled during active disease. The chain joins TRBV6-6 to TRBJ1-5; D uncertain. Input material: peripheral blood. CDR3 nucleotides: TGTGCCAGCAGTTACTCGTCCCTAAATCAGCCCCAGCATTTT. Protein sequence: CASSYSSLNQPQHF.